This is a list of T cell receptor beta chains from one sample in a study of shared clonotypes between healthy human individuals. Assay used: immunoSEQ multiplex PCR; TCRdb lists only in-frame clones, some missing. The sample includes 2,100,000 or so clones, nearly 97% seen only once; the top ten take about 0.13%. Sequencing used naive CD4+ T cells sorted from blood. These receptor sequences come from a man aged 18 to 29 in good health. CDR3s include the opening cysteine and the closing phenylalanine or tryptophan. A D gene is named only where the DNA matches it firmly. A clone size is listed for some rows: how often the clone was seen (once, few, many), or a class if it is expanded.

TRBV5-1	TRBJ2-7	-	-	CASSLEPFTYEQYF	TGCGCCAGCAGCTTGGAACCATTCACCTACGAGCAGTACTTC
TRBV28	TRBJ1-4	-	-	CASSSLALGNEKLFF	TGTGCCAGCAGTTCCCTGGCATTGGGGAATGAAAAACTGTTTTTT
TRBV2	TRBJ2-5	-	-	CATSRAGETQYF	TGTGCCACGTCCCGAGCGGGAGAGACCCAGTACTTC
TRBV5-4	TRBJ2-5	-	-	CASSSKGTQYF	TGTGCCAGCAGCTCCAAAGGGACCCAGTACTTC
TRBV5-1	TRBJ2-1	TRBD1	-	CASSLGQGRYNEQFF	TGCGCCAGCAGCCTGGGACAGGGAAGGTACAATGAGCAGTTCTTC
TRBV5-1	TRBJ1-2	-	-	CASSLRDGYGYTF	TGCGCCAGCAGCCTACGGGACGGCTATGGCTACACCTTC
TRBV7-2	TRBJ2-7	-	-	CASSLSFSYEQYF	TGTGCCAGCAGCCTCAGTTTCTCCTACGAGCAGTACTTC
TRBV5-1	TRBJ1-2	TRBD1	-	CASSPDRGWAVYGYTF	TGCGCCAGCAGCCCGGACAGGGGGTGGGCGGTCTATGGCTACACCTTC
TRBV20-1	TRBJ1-3	-	-	CSAPSGNTIYF	TGCAGTGCTCCCTCTGGAAACACCATATATTTT
TRBV10-3	TRBJ1-4	-	-	CAISESGVTNEKLFF	TGTGCCATCAGTGAGTCGGGGGTGACTAATGAAAAACTGTTTTTT
TRBV5-1	TRBJ2-7	-	-	CASSQTTGHSYEQYF	TGCGCCAGCAGCCAAACGACTGGCCACTCCTACGAGCAGTACTTC
TRBV4-2	TRBJ1-1	-	once	CASSQVEDGPEAFF	TGTGCCAGCAGCCAAGTCGAGGATGGGCCTGAAGCTTTCTTT
TRBV5-1	TRBJ1-4	-	-	CASSLGRNNEKLFF	TGCGCCAGCAGCTTGGGGAGGAATAATGAAAAACTGTTTTTT
TRBV5-1	TRBJ2-2	-	-	CASSAGTFDGELFF	TGCGCCAGCAGCGCCGGGACATTCGACGGGGAGCTGTTTTTT
TRBV6-1	TRBJ1-6	-	-	CASSESNGNSPLHF	TGTGCCAGCAGTGAAAGTAACGGGAATTCACCCCTCCACTTT
TRBV5-1	TRBJ1-5	-	-	CASSPGRADQPQHF	TGCGCCAGCAGTCCCGGCAGGGCGGATCAGCCCCAGCATTTT
TRBV7-6	TRBJ2-7	TRBD1	-	CASSKRDRVGEQYF	TGTGCCAGCAGCAAACGGGACAGGGTCGGGGAGCAGTACTTC
TRBV5-5	TRBJ1-2	-	-	CASSASPGEFVGYTF	TGTGCCAGCAGCGCGAGCCCGGGAGAATTTGTGGGCTACACCTTC
TRBV7-2	TRBJ2-7	-	-	CASSFQRSYEQYF	TGTGCCAGCAGCTTCCAGAGGTCCTACGAGCAGTACTTC
TRBV5-1	TRBJ1-6	TRBD1	-	CASSSGHGQDSPLHF	TGCGCCAGCAGTTCTGGCCATGGACAGGATTCACCCCTCCACTTT
TRBV12-5	TRBJ2-7	-	-	CASGLVTYREPPSYEQYF	TGTGCTAGTGGTTTGGTAACCTACAGGGAACCCCCATCCTACGAGCAGTACTTC
TRBV7-2	TRBJ2-3	-	-	CASSLMGQRATDTQYF	TGTGCCAGCAGCTTAATGGGGCAGAGGGCCACAGATACGCAGTATTTT
TRBV5-1	TRBJ2-1	TRBD2	-	CASSLDGGSYNEQFF	TGCGCCAGCAGCTTGGACGGGGGGTCCTACAATGAGCAGTTCTTC
TRBV6-5	TRBJ1-2	-	-	CASSSHQGYYGYTF	TGTGCCAGCAGTTCGCATCAGGGGTACTATGGCTACACCTTC
TRBV14	TRBJ2-1	TRBD1	-	CASSQRLGDRGYNEQFF	TGTGCCAGCAGCCAACGCTTGGGGGACAGGGGCTACAATGAGCAGTTCTTC
TRBV27	TRBJ2-2	TRBD2	-	CASSLSIAGGTGELFF	TGTGCCAGCAGTTTATCGATCGCGGGGGGCACCGGGGAGCTGTTTTTT
TRBV5-6	TRBJ1-6	TRBD1	once	CASSSTATGSFNSPLHF	TGTGCCAGCAGCTCGACCGCGACAGGGTCCTTCAATTCACCCCTCCACTTT
TRBV28	TRBJ2-7	-	-	CASSLIEAYEQYF	TGTGCCAGCAGTTTAATTGAAGCCTACGAGCAGTACTTC
TRBV18	TRBJ1-6	-	-	CASSPQGTGGRPLHF	TGTGCCAGCTCACCACAGGGCACGGGGGGTCGACCCCTCCACTTT
TRBV2	TRBJ2-1	TRBD2	-	CASSDGASGSSYNEQFF	TGTGCCAGCAGTGATGGGGCTAGCGGGAGCTCCTACAATGAGCAGTTCTTC
TRBV6-1	TRBJ2-3	TRBD2	-	CASTPGGPTDTQYF	TGTGCCAGCACCCCGGGAGGTCCCACAGATACGCAGTATTTT
TRBV6-5	TRBJ2-7	TRBD2	-	CASSYSGTGEQYF	TGTGCCAGCAGTTATAGCGGGACTGGCGAGCAGTACTTC
TRBV6-6	TRBJ1-2	TRBD1	-	CASSWSGGAHGYTF	TGTGCCAGCAGTTGGTCAGGGGGCGCCCATGGCTACACCTTC
TRBV10-1	TRBJ2-7	TRBD2	-	CASGNRGLAGGEQYF	TGCGCCAGCGGCAACCGGGGGCTAGCGGGAGGCGAGCAGTACTTC
TRBV6-1	TRBJ2-7	-	-	CASSEPGDRTYEQYF	TGTGCCAGCAGTGAACCAGGGGACCGCACCTACGAGCAGTACTTC
TRBV10-3	TRBJ2-1	-	-	CAISESYGPYNEQFF	TGTGCCATCAGTGAGTCATACGGACCCTACAATGAGCAGTTCTTC
TRBV5-8	TRBJ1-4	TRBD1	-	CASSHGQGAGEKLFF	TGTGCCAGCAGCCACGGACAGGGGGCAGGTGAAAAACTGTTTTTT
TRBV29-1	TRBJ2-2	TRBD2	-	CSALAGGPLNTGELFF	TGCAGCGCCCTAGCGGGGGGCCCTTTGAACACCGGGGAGCTGTTTTTT
TRBV19	TRBJ1-4	-	-	CASSIATGEKLFF	TGTGCCAGTAGTATAGCTACAGGCGAAAAACTGTTTTTT
TRBV28	TRBJ2-7	-	-	CASSGHEIHEQYF	TGTGCCAGCAGCGGGCATGAAATCCACGAGCAGTACTTC
TRBV5-5	TRBJ1-5	-	-	CASSLGQGISQPQHF	TGTGCCAGCAGCTTGGGGCAGGGAATCAGTCAGCCCCAGCATTTT
TRBV6-1	TRBJ1-5	-	-	CASSEGGDRPQHF	TGTGCCAGCAGTGAAGGGGGTGATCGGCCCCAGCATTTT
TRBV12-5	TRBJ2-3	-	-	CASVRRGTDTQYF	TGTGCTAGTGTACGTAGGGGCACAGATACGCAGTATTTT
TRBV4-3	TRBJ1-4	TRBD1	-	CASSQAGQGVVLFF	TGCGCCAGCAGCCAAGCCGGACAGGGGGTTGTACTGTTTTTT
TRBV5-8	TRBJ2-2	TRBD2	-	CASSSRLAVVTGELFF	TGTGCCAGCAGCTCTCGGCTAGCGGTCGTGACCGGGGAGCTGTTTTTT
TRBV5-4	TRBJ2-3	-	-	CASSSNDGGPSTDTQYF	TGTGCCAGCAGCAGCAACGACGGGGGCCCTAGCACAGATACGCAGTATTTT
TRBV29-1	TRBJ1-2	TRBD1	-	CSVEGWGTGYGYTF	TGCAGCGTTGAGGGTTGGGGGACAGGCTATGGCTACACCTTC